What follows are 8 T cell receptor beta chains derived from one specimen sequenced in a study of CD8+ T cells in alopecia areata. cDNA prepared by RNA extraction and subsequent reverse transcription served as the template for sequencing. This table comes from immunoSEQ multiplex PCR, and its TCRdb copy is limited to in-frame clones, with some not included. The sample has roughly 230,000 clones; roughly 44% are singletons. Specified treatment: oral pan-JAK inhibitor, 5-10 mg twice daily. Sequencing was performed on CD4+ T cells sorted from blood, taken at approximately week 37, from a patient treated with tofacitinib. The receptors shown here come from a human donor with alopecia areata.

V is TRBV7-3 and J is TRBJ1-1, with 7 bases aligning to TRBD1. CDR1 is SGHTA, CDR2 FQGTGA, per germline. This CDR3 region has 18 residues. The V and J ends lost 5 bases and 1 base, in that order; junction bases with no gene match: 16. The CDR3 sequence: CASSPGGGRSVRNTEAFF. The CDR3 region has the DNA TGTGCCAGCAGCCCAGGGGGAGGGAGGTCGGTACGGAACACTGAAGCTTTCTTT.

The chain employs TRBV28 and TRBJ1-1, with a weak D call TRBD1 (6 bases). With 5 bases removed from V and 4 bases from J, the gap between germline ends came to 17 bases. The CDR3 runs 15 residues. Germline CDR1 and CDR2: MDHEN and SYDVKM. CDR3 in amino acids: CASSRTASPTTEAFF. CDR3 nucleotide sequence: TGTGCCAGCAGTAGGACAGCCTCACCGACCACTGAAGCTTTCTTT. Combining the CDR3 with reference TRBV28 and TRBJ1-1 gives the whole variable domain DVKVTQSSRYLVKRTGEKVFLECVQDMDHENMFWYRQDPGLGLRLIYFSYDVKMKEKGDIPEGYSVSREKKERFSLILESASTNQTSMYLCASSRTASPTTEAFFGQGTRLTVV.

This chain uses TRBV9 with TRBJ2-3, with unresolved D. V shed 0 bases and J shed 1 base, with 6 bases lying between them. The germline gives CDR1 SGDLS, CDR2 YYNGEE. The CDR3 is 14 amino acids. The CDR3 nucleotides are TGTGCCAGCAGCGTAGCAGGTCGCACAGATACGCAGTATTTT. Its translation: CASSVAGRTDTQYF.

The chain links TRBV29-1 to TRBJ1-1, with a weak D call TRBD1 (6 bases). Germline V gene lookup returns CDR1 SQVTM and CDR2 ANQGSEA. V shed 4 bases and J shed 0 bases, with 12 bases lying between them. The CDR3 spans 14 residues. The CDR3: CSVAQGVLNTEAFF. DNA for the CDR3: TGCAGCGTTGCACAGGGAGTGCTGAACACTGAAGCTTTCTTT.

This clone was found once. The chain combines TRBV6-5 with TRBJ2-5; D is ambiguous. Deletions cut 6 bases from V and 5 bases from J, with 7 bases between. CDR1 MNHEY and CDR2 SVGAGI come from the germline V gene. CDR3 length equals 11 residues. CDR3: CASRAGETQYF. In nucleotides, the CDR3 is TGTGCCAGCAGGGCCGGCGAGACCCAGTACTTC.

This clone came up a few times. The chain carries TRBV10-3 and TRBJ2-1, with 10 bases aligning to TRBD2. V shed 5 bases and J 1 base; nucleotides not matched to a gene: 2. The CDR3 totals 15 residues. From germline, CDR1 is ENHRY and CDR2 SYGVKD. In DNA, the CDR3 is TGTGCCATCAGTTCTAGCGGGAGTTCCTACAATGAGCAGTTCTTC. Its translation is CAISSSGSSYNEQFF.

This clone was seen only a few times. The rearrangement links TRBV30 to TRBJ2-5; 8 bases map to TRBD2. Germline V gene lookup returns CDR1 GTSNPN and CDR2 SVGIG (reference sequence). The CDR3 extends over 12 amino acids. This chain's CDR3 is CAAAGGPETQYF. CDR3 sequence (DNA): TGTGCGGCGGCGGGAGGCCCAGAGACCCAGTACTTC.

The gene calls are TRBV7-2 and TRBJ2-1; 8 nucleotides match TRBD2. The CDR3 contains 14 residues. Trimming took 4 bases from V and 4 from J; bases not matched to a gene: 3. CDR1 is SGHTA and CDR2 is FQGNSA in the germline V gene. The CDR3 coding sequence is TGTGCCAGCAGCTCTAGCGGGTATTACAATGAGCAGTTCTTC. This codes for CASSSSGYYNEQFF.